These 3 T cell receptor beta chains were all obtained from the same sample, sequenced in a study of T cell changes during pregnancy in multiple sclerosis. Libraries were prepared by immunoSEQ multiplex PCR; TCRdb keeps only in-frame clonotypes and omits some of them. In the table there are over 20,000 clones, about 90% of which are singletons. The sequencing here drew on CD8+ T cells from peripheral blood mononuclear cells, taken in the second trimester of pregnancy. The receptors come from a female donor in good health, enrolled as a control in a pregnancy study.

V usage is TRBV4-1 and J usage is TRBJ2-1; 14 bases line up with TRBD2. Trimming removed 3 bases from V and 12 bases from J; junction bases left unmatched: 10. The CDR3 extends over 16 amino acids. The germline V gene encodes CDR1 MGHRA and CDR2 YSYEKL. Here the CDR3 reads CASSHEGLAGVGWQFF. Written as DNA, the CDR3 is TGCGCCAGCAGCCACGAGGGACTAGCGGGGGTGGGGTGGCAGTTCTTC.

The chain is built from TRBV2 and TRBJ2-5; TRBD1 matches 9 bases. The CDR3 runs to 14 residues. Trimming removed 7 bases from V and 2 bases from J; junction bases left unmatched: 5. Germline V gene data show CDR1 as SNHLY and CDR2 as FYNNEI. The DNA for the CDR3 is TGTGCCAGCACCCTGGACAGGGGACAAGAGACCCAGTACTTC. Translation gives CASTLDRGQETQYF.

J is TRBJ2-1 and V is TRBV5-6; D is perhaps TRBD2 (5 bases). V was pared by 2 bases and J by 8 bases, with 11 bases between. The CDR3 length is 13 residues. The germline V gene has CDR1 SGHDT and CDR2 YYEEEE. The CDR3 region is CASSFLSGYEQFF. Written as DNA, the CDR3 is TGTGCCAGCAGCTTTCTTTCGGGGTATGAGCAGTTCTTC.